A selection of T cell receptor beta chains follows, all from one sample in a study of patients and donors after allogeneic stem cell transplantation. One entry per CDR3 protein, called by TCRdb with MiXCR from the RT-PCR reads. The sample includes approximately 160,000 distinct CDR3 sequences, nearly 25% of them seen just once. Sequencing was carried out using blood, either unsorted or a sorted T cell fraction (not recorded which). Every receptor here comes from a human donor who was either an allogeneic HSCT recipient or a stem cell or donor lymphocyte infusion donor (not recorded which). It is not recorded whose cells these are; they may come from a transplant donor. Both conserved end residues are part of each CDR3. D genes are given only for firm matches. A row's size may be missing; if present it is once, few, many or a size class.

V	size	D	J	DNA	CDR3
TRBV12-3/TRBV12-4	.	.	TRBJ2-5	TGTGCCAGCAGTTTGCCAGGCCTGGGGGAGACCCAGTACTTC	CASSLPGLGETQYF
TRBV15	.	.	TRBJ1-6	TGTGCCACCAGCAGAGATCGGAGCGGATTATATAATTCACCCCTCCACTTT	CATSRDRSGLYNSPLHF
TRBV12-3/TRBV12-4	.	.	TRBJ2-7	TGTGCCAGCAGTTTATTGGGGGAGCCCCCCTACGAGCAGTACTTC	CASSLLGEPPYEQYF
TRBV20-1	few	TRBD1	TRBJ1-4	TGCAGTGCTTGGACAGGGGGCGCGGCTAATGAAAAACTGTTTTTT	CSAWTGGAANEKLFF
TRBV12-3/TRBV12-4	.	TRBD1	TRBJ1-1	TGTGCCAGCAGTTCGACAGGGGGCCGGACTGAAGCTTTCTTT	CASSSTGGRTEAFF
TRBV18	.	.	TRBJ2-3	TGTGCCAGCTCACCATCAGGGAATTCGTACGATACGCAGTATTTT	CASSPSGNSYDTQYF
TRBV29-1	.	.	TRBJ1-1	TGCAGCGTCCTGGACAGATACACTGAAGCTTTCTTT	CSVLDRYTEAFF
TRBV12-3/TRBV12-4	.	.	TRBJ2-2	TGTGCCAGCAGAGTAGCGGGGGAGCTGTTTTTT	CASRVAGELFF
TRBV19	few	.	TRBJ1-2	TGTGCCAGTACCCCCCTTTGGGGTACTAACTATGGCTACACCTTC	CASTPLWGTNYGYTF
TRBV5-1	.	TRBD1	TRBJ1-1	TGCGCCAGCAGTTCCGGGACAGGGGCCACTGAAGCTTTCTTT	CASSSGTGATEAFF
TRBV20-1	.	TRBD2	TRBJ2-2	TGCAGTGCTAGTCTAGCTGCGCAGCGGGGAGGGACCGGGGAGCTGTTTTTT	CSASLAAQRGGTGELFF
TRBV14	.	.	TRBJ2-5	TGTGCCAGCAGCCGGAGCGGCCACGGGACCCAGTACTTC	CASSRSGHGTQYF
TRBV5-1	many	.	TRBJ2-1	TGCGCCAGCAGCTTGGCCAAAAGGGGTGATCAGTTCTTC	CASSLAKRGDQFF
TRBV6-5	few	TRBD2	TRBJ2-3	TGTGCCAGCAGTTACTTCGGGTCTAGCGGGGCGGGAGATACGCAGTATTTT	CASSYFGSSGAGDTQYF
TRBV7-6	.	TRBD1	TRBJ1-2	TGTGCCAGCAGCCTCTCCGGGACAGGGGGCTATGGCTACACCTTC	CASSLSGTGGYGYTF
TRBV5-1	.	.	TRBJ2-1	TGCGCCGGCAGCTGGTGGGGGCATGAGCAGTTCTTC	CAGSWWGHEQFF
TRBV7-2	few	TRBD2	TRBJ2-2	TGTGCCAGCAGCTTTCTAGCGGGAGCTCGTACCGGGGAGCTGTTTTTT	CASSFLAGARTGELFF
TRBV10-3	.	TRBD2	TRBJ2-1	TGTGCCATCAGCGGGACTAGCGGGCCCTACAATGAGCAGTTCTTC	CAISGTSGPYNEQFF
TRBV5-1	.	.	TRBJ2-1	TGCGCCAGCAGCGGTGGGGAGTACTACAATGAGCAGTTCTTC	CASSGGEYYNEQFF
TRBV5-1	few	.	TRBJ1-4	TGCGCCAGCAGCTCTCTACAGGGTTCTGCAACTAATGAAAAACTGTTTTTT	CASSSLQGSATNEKLFF
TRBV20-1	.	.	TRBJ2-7	TGCAGTGCTAGTAGGGGACGACGCTCCTACGAGCAGTACTTC	CSASRGRRSYEQYF
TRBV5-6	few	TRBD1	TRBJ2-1	TGTGCCAGCAGCAACACAGGGGGCCGTTACAATGAGCAGTTCTTC	CASSNTGGRYNEQFF
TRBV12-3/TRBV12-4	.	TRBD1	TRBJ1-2	TGTGCCAGCAGTCTAGGACAGGTTGGGGGCTATGGCTACACCTTC	CASSLGQVGGYGYTF
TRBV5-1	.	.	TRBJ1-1	TGCGCCAGCAGCTTGGGGTGGGACACTGAAGCTTTCTTT	CASSLGWDTEAFF
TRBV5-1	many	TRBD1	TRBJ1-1	TGCGCCAGCAGCTTCGACAGGGACACTGAAGCTTTCTTT	CASSFDRDTEAFF
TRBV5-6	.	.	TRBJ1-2	TGTGCCAGCAGCTTAAAGAACTATGGCTACACCTTC	CASSLKNYGYTF
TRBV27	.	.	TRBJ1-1	TGTGCCAGCAGTTCCCCATCGGACACCATGAACACTGAAGCTTTCTTT	CASSSPSDTMNTEAFF
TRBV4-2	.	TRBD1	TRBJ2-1	TGTGCCAGCAGCCAAGGGGAGACAGGGTACAATGAGCAGTTCTTC	CASSQGETGYNEQFF
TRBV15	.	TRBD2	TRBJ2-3	TGTGCCACCCAACACGGGACTACCGATACAGATACGCAGTATTTT	CATQHGTTDTDTQYF
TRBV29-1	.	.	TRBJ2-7	TGCAGCGTTGGTGAAACCTACGAGCAGTACTTC	CSVGETYEQYF
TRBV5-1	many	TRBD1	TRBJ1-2	TGCGCCAGCAGCTTGTGGGGACAGTTCTATGGCTACACCTTC	CASSLWGQFYGYTF